This T cell receptor (beta chain) came from a study of technical replicates of blood from a handful of donors (TCRdb year 2017). V lost 0 bases and J lost 6 bases; the stretch between them is 9 bases long. Taken from the germline V gene, the CDR1 and CDR2 loops are LGHNA and YNFKEQ. Measured from the cysteine to the phenylalanine, the CDR3 is 13 residues long. CDR3 DNA is the only sequence kept; it has 39 bases, read in frame from the first base. In regard to this clone: The clone's antigen remains unknown. No much larger clonotype is one base removed from it; base qualities were not supplied.

Library prep was done by the immunoSEQ multiplex PCR assay. Sourced from immuneACCESS, this table was stored by TCRdb with only in-frame sequences that have V and J called. A share of the clones is absent; for the studies checked, an unresolved V gene accounts for under half, and the remainder has no known explanation. The sample table records approximately 76,000 clones; 97% of these occur just once. The top ten constitute more than 0.15% of the sample. The TCR was taken from a human donor in good health. Input material: T cells isolated from PBMCs. The chain is made from TRBV4-2 and TRBJ2-7; the D gene is perhaps TRBD1, from 5 matching bases. CDR3 reads: CASSQDSQGEQYF. In nucleotide form, the sequence is TGTGCCAGCAGCCAAGATTCGCAGGGCGAGCAGTACTTC.